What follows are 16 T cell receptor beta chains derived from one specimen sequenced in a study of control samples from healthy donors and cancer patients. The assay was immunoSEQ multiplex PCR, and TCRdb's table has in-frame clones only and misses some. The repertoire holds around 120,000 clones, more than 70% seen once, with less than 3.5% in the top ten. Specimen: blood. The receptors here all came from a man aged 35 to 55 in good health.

The CDR3 spells CASSHKVQGAYGYTF. In nucleotides, the CDR3 is TGTGCCAGCAGCCACAAGGTGCAGGGTGCCTATGGCTACACCTTC. J is TRBJ1-2 and V is TRBV4-2, with D perhaps matching TRBD1 (5 bases). The V end lost 3 bases, the J end lost 4 bases, and 15 bases lay between the germline ends. CDR1 LGHNA and CDR2 YNFKEQ come from the germline V gene. The CDR3 length is 15 residues.

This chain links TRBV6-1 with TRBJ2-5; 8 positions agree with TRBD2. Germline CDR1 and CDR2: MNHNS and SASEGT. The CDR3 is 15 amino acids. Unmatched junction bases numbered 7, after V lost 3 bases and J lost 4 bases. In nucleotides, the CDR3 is TGTGCCAGCAGTGATGAGGGACTAGTTACAGAGACCCAGTACTTC. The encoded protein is CASSDEGLVTETQYF.

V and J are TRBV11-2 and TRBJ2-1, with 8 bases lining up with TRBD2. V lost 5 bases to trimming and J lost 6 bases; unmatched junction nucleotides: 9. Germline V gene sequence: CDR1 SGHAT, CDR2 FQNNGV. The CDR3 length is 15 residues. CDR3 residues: CASSSIFGGANEQFF. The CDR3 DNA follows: TGTGCCAGCAGCAGCATCTTCGGGGGGGCCAATGAGCAGTTCTTC.

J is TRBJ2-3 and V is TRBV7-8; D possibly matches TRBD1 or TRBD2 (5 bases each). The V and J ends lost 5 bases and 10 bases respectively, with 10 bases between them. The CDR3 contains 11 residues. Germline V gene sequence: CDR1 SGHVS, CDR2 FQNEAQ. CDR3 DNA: TGTGCCAGCAGCCGGGACCTAGCGCAGTATTTT. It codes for CASSRDLAQYF.

The CDR3 bases are TGTGCCAGCACCCTTGGGGCGGGCGGAAACACTGAAGCTTTCTTT. Translating it yields CASTLGAGGNTEAFF. The chain employs TRBV7-2 and TRBJ1-1, with TRBD1 as a possible D gene (5 bases). The CDR3 has 15 amino acids. Trimming shortened V by 7 bases and J by 2 bases, and 17 bases separated the two germline ends. Germline CDR1 reads SGHTA; CDR2 reads FQGNSA.

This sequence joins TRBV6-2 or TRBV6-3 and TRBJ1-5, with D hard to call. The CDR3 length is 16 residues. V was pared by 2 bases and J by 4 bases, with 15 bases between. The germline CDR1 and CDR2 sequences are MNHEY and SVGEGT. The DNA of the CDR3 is TGTGCCAGCAGTTACCCAAGGCTGGCGAAGAATCAGCCCCAGCATTTT. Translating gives CASSYPRLAKNQPQHF.

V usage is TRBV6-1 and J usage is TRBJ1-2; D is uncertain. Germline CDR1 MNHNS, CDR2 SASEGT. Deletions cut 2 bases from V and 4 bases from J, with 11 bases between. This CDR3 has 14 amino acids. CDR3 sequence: CASSENGDAYGYTF. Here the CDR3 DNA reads TGTGCCAGCAGTGAAAACGGAGATGCCTATGGCTACACCTTC.

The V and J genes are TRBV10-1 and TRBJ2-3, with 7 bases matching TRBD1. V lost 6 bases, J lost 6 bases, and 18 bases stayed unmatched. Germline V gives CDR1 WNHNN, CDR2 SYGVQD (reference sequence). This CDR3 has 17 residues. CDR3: CASSQRGGTVLPDTQYF. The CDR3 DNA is TGCGCCAGCAGCCAGAGAGGGGGCACAGTCTTGCCCGATACGCAGTATTTT.

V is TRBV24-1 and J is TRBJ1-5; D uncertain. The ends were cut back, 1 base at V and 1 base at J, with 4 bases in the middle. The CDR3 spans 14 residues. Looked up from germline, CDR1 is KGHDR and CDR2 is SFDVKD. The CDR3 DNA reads TGTGCCACCAGTGATTTTAACAGCAATCAGCCCCAGCATTTT. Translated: CATSDFNSNQPQHF.

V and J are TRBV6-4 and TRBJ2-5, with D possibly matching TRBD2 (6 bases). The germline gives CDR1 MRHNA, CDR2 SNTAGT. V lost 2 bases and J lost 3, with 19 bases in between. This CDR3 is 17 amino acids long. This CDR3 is CASSDPDSDAGKETQYF. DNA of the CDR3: TGTGCCAGCAGTGACCCAGACAGCGACGCGGGGAAAGAGACCCAGTACTTC.

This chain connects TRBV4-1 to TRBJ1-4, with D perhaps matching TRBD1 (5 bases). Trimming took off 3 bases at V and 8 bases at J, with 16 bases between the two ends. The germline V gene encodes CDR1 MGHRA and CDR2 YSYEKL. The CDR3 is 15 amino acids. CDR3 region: CASSQGGRETEKLFF. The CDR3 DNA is TGCGCCAGCAGCCAGGGGGGGAGAGAAACCGAAAAACTGTTTTTT.

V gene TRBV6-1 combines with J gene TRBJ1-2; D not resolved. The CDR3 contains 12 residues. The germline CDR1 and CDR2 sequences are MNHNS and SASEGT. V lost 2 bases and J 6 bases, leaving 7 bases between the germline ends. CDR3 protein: CASSEPGDGYTF. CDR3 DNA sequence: TGTGCCAGCAGTGAACCCGGGGATGGCTACACCTTC.

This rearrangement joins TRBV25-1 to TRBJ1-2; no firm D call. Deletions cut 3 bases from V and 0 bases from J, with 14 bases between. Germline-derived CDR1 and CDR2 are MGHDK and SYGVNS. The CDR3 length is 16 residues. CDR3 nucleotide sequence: TGTGCCAGCAGTGATTACGGGAAGAGTCCTAACTATGGCTACACCTTC. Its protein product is CASSDYGKSPNYGYTF.

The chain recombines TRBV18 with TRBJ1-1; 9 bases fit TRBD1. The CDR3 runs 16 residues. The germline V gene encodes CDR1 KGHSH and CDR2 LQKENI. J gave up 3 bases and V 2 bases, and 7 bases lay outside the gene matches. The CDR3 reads CASSPLDRGVDTEAFF. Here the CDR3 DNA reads TGTGCCAGCTCACCATTGGACAGGGGTGTAGACACTGAAGCTTTCTTT.

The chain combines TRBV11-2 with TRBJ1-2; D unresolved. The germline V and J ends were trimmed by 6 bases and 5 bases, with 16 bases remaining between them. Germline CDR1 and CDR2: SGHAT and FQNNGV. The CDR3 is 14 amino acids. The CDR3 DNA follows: TGTGCCAGCAGAATCCCTTACTCGGGGTATGGCTACACCTTC. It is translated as CASRIPYSGYGYTF.

The CDR3 coding sequence is TGCGCCAGCAGTTTCGGACAGGGAGGCACTGAAGCTTTCTTT. Its protein product is CASSFGQGGTEAFF. This chain uses TRBV5-1 with TRBJ1-1; 8 bases are shared with TRBD1. The CDR3 spans 14 residues. Germline V CDR1 and CDR2: SGHRS, YFSETQ. V shed 5 bases, J shed 4 bases, and the junction held 7 bases outside the gene matches. Drawing the rest from reference TRBV5-1 and TRBJ1-1, the complete variable domain is KAGVTQTPRYLIKTRGQQVTLSCSPISGHRSVSWYQQTPGQGLQFLFEYFSETQRNKGNFPGRFSGRQFSNSRSEMNVSTLELGDSALYLCASSFGQGGTEAFFGQGTRLTVV.